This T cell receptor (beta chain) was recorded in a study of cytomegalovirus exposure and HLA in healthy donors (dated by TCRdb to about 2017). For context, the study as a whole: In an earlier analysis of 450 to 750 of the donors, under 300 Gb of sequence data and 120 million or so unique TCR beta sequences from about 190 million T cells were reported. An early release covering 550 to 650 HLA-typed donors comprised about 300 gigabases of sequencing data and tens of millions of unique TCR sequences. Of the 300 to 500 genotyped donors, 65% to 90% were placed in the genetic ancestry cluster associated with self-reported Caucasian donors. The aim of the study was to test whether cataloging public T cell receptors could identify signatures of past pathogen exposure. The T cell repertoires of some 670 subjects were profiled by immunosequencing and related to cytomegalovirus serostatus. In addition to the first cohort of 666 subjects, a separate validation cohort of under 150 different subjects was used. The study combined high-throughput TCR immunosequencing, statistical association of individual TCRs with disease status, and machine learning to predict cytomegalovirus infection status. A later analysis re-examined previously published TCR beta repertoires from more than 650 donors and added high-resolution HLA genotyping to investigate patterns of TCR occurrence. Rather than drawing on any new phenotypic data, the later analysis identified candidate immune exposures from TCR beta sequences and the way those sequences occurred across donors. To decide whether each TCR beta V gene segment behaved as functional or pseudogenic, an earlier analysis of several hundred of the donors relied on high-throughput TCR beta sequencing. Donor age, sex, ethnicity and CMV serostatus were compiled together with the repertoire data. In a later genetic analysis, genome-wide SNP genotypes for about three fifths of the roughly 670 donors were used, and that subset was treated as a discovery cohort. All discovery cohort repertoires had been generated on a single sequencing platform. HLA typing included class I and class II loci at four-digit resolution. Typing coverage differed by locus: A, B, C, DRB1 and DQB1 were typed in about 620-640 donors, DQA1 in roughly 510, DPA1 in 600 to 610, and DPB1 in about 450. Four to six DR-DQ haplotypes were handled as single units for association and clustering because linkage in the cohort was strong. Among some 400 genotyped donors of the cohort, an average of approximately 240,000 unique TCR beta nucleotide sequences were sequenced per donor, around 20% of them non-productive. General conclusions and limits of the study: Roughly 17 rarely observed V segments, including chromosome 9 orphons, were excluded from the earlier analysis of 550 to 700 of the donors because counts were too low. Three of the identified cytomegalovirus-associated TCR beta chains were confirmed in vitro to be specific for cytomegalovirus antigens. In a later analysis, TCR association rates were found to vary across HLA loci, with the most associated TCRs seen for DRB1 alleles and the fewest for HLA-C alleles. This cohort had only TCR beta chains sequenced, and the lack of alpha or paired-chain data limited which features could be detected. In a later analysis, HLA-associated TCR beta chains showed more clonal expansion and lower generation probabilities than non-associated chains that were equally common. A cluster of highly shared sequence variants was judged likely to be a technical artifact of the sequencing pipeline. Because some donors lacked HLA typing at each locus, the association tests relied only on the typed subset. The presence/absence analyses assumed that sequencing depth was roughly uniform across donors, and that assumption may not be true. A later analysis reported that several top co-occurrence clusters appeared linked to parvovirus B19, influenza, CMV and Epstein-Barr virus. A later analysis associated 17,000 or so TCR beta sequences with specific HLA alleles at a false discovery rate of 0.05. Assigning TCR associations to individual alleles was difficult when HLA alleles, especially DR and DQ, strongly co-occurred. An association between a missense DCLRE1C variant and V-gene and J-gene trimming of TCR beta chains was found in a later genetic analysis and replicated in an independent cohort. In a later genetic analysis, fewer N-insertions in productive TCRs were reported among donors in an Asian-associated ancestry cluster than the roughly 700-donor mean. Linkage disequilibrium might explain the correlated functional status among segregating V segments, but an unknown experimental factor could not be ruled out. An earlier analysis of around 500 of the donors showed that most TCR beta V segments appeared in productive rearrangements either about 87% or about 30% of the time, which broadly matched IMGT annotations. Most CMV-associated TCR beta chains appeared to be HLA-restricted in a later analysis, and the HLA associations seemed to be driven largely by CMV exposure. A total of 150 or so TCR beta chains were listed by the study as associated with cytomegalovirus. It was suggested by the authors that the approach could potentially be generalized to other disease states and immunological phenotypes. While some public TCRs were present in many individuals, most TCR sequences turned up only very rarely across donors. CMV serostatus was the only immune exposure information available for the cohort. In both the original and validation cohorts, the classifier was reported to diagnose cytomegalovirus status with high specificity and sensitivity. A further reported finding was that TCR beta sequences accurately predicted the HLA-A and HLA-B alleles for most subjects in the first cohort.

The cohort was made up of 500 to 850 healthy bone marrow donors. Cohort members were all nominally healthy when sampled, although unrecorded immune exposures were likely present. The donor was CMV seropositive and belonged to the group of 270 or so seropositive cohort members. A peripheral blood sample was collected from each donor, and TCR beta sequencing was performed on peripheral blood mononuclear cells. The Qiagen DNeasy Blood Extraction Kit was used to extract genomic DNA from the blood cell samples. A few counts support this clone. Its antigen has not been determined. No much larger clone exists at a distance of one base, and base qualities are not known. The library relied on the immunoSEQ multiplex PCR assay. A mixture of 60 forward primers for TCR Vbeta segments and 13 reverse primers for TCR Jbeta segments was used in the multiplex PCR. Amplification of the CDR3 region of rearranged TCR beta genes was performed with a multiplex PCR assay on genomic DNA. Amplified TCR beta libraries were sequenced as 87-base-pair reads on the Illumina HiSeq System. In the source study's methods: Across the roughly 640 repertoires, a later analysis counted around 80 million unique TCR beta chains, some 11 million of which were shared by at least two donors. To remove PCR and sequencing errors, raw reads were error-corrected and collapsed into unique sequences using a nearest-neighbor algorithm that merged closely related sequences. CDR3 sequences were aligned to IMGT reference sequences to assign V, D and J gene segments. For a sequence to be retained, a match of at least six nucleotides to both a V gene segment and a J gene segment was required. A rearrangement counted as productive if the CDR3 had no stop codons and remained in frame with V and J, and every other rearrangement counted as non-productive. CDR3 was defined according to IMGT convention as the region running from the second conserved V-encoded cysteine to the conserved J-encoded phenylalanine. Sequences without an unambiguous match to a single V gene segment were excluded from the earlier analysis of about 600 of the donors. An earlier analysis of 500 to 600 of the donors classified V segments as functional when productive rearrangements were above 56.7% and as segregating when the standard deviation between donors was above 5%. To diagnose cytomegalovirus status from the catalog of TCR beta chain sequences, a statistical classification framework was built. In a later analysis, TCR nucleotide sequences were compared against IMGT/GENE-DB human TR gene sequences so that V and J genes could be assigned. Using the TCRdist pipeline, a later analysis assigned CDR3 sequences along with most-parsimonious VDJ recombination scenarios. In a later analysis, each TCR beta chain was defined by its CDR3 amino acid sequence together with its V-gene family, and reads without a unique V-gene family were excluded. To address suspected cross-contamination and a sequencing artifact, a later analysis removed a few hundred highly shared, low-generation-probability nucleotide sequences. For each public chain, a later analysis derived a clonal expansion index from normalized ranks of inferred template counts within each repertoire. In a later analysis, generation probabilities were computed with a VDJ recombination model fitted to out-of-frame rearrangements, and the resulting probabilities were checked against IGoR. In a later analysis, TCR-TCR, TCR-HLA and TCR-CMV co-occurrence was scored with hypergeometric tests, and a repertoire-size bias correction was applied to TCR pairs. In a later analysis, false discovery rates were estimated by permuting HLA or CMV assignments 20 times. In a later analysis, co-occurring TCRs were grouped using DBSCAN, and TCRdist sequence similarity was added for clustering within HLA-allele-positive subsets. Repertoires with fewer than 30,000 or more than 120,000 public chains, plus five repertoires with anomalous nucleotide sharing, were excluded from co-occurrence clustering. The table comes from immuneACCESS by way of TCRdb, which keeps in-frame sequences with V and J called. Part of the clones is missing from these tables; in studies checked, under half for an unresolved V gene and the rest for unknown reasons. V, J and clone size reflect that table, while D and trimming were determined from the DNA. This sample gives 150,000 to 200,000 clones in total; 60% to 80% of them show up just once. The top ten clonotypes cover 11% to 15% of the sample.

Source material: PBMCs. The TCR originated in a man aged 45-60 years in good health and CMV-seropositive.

Read as DNA, the sequence is TGTGCCAGCAGTTCACGGACAGGGACGAACACTGAAGCTTTCTTT. It encodes CASSSRTGTNTEAFF. The chain employs TRBV28 and TRBJ1-1, and 8 junctional nucleotides match TRBD1. V is trimmed back by 4 bases and J by 1 base, and the junction contains 5 bases that no gene match accounts for. CDR1 and CDR2, per the germline V gene, are MDHEN and SYDVKM. The CDR3 sequence holds 15 residues, the cysteine and phenylalanine included. Just the 45-base CDR3 DNA is kept, in frame starting at base 1.